Listed here are 9 T cell receptor beta chains from one sample, sequenced in a study of cytomegalovirus exposure and HLA in healthy donors. It was with 60 Vbeta and 13 Jbeta primers that the PCR ran. Measured with immunoSEQ multiplex PCR; TCRdb has only the in-frame clones, and not every one. The sample records 150,000 or so clones, roughly 85% being singletons. Source material: PBMCs. These receptor sequences come from a man aged 50 or older in good health and CMV-seropositive.

This clone has just one count. The chain has TRBV13 and TRBJ1-1; D gene uncertain. Germline CDR1 and CDR2: PRHDT and FYEKMQ (reference sequence). This CDR3 contains 15 residues. Trimming took off 1 base at V and 4 bases at J, with 13 bases between the two ends. Written as DNA, the CDR3 is TGTGCCAGCAGCTTAGAGGCGGGAGCAGGCACTGAAGCTTTCTTT. Protein sequence: CASSLEAGAGTEAFF.

J is TRBJ1-5 and V is TRBV19; 8 bases align to TRBD1. The CDR3 covers 18 residues. The J segment lost 2 bases and the V segment lost 6 bases, leaving 15 bases of the junction unmatched. Germline V gene lookup returns CDR1 LNHDA and CDR2 SQIVND (reference sequence). CDR3 DNA sequence: TGTGCCAGTAGGGGACCGGGGCAGGGGGCGGATGGCAATCAGCCCCAGCATTTT. It specifies CASRGPGQGADGNQPQHF.

The chain employs TRBV4-1 and TRBJ1-1; maybe TRBD1 (6 bases). The ends were cut back, 7 bases at V and 4 bases at J, with 16 bases in the middle. From germline, CDR1 is MGHRA and CDR2 YSYEKL. The CDR3 is 14 residues long. This chain's CDR3 is CASTRVGRGTEAFF. Written as DNA, the CDR3 is TGCGCCAGCACCCGCGTCGGCAGGGGCACTGAAGCTTTCTTT.

The chain carries TRBV13 and TRBJ2-5, with TRBD2 matching over 8 bases. V was clipped by 3 bases and J by 5 bases; unmatched bases: 5. The germline V gene has CDR1 PRHDT and CDR2 FYEKMQ (reference sequence). This CDR3 spans 14 amino acids. The CDR3, as DNA: TGTGCCAGCAGCTTGGGACTAGGGGTTGAGACCCAGTACTTC. It is translated as CASSLGLGVETQYF.

The chain couples TRBV7-2 to TRBJ2-2; 7 bases map to TRBD2. The CDR3 extends over 15 amino acids. Germline CDR1 SGHTA, CDR2 FQGNSA. V lost 1 base, J lost 7 bases, and 6 bases stayed unmatched. CDR3 region: CASSLVAGRFGELFF. CDR3 sequence (DNA): TGTGCCAGCAGCTTAGTGGCCGGGAGGTTCGGGGAGCTGTTTTTT.

The chain recombines TRBV27 with TRBJ2-1, with a weak D call TRBD1 (6 bases). Trimming stripped 7 bases from V and 6 bases from J, with 25 bases between. This CDR3 region has 17 residues. Germline CDR1 reads MNHEY; CDR2 reads SMNVEV (reference sequence). The CDR3 sequence: CASTHRTANYRGNEQFF. CDR3 DNA sequence: TGTGCCAGCACCCATCGGACAGCAAATTACCGCGGCAATGAGCAGTTCTTC.

V usage is TRBV15 and J usage is TRBJ2-4, with a tentative D call TRBD2 (5 bases). The V gene lost 2 bases and the J gene lost 0 bases, with 8 bases spanning the gap. From germline, CDR1 is LNHNV and CDR2 YYDKDF (reference sequence). The CDR3 sequence is 15 residues long. The CDR3: CATSRLREAKNIQYF. For the CDR3, the DNA is TGTGCCACCAGCAGACTGAGGGAAGCCAAAAACATTCAGTACTTC.

The chain carries TRBV9 and TRBJ2-3; the match to TRBD2 covers 16 bases. The J segment lost 0 bases and the V segment lost 3 bases, leaving 4 bases of the junction unmatched. The CDR3 sequence is 18 residues long. Germline V CDR1 and CDR2: SGDLS, YYNGEE. This CDR3 is CASSEGLAGGRSTDTQYF. The CDR3, as DNA: TGTGCCAGCAGCGAGGGACTAGCGGGGGGGAGGAGCACAGATACGCAGTATTTT.

The CDR3 coding sequence is TGCGCCAGCAGCGACCCTAGCGGGGGCTACACAGATACGCAGTATTTT. Its translation is CASSDPSGGYTDTQYF. The chain uses TRBV5-1 and TRBJ2-3; 10 nucleotides align to TRBD2. V was clipped by 4 bases and J by 2 bases; unmatched bases: 7. This CDR3 has 16 amino acids. Germline lookup yields CDR1 SGHRS and CDR2 YFSETQ.